This TCR beta chain is drawn from a study of tumor-infiltrating lymphocytes in primary liver carcinoma. The input was 450 to 500 ng total RNA; TCR beta cDNA was made from it with a constant-region primer. Three nested multiplex PCR rounds, a slightly modified ARM-PCR, produced the libraries for TCR beta. Investigators reported that the first two PCR rounds, at 10 to 11 cycles each, used TRBV1-TRBV30 forward primers with a C-beta reverse primer. MiXCR, applied by TCRdb to the multiplex PCR reads, yields one record per CDR3 protein. Of roughly 100,000 distinct CDR3 sequences listed, around 71% are singletons. This CDR3 comprises 12 residues. Germline V gene lookup returns CDR1 SGHVS and CDR2 FQNEAQ. The germline V and J ends were trimmed by 6 bases and 2 bases, with 5 bases remaining between them. Unsorted bulk tissue (roughly 19-30 mg) underwent RNA and DNA co-extraction. In its sample, this clonotype was seen many times.

The V gene is TRBV7-8, the J gene TRBJ1-3; D ambiguous. Sequenced input: liver tumor tissue from sampling region 2. The subset denotes: tumor region T2, inferior pole. The TCR comes from a woman aged 60-75 years with primary liver carcinoma and hepatitis B virus infection. CDR3 in DNA: TGTGCCAGCAGTGGTACTGGAAACACCATATATTTT. Protein: CASSGTGNTIYF.